The T cell receptor beta chain under discussion was sequenced for a study of human T cells and chemical hapten exposure. General study results and limits: Large CDR3 similarity clusters arose significantly more often from expanded TCRs than from controls. DPC sensitization did not alter TCRs above 1 in 1000 frequency.

Time point specified: patch test 1, 2 weeks after DPC sensitization. Specified treatment: therapeutic diphenylcyclopropenone sensitization with weekly scalp DPC. MiXCR was run by TCRdb on the RACE reads, yielding one entry per CDR3 protein. Altogether some 380,000 distinct CDR3 sequences are present, more than 4.5% being singletons, with the ten largest covering approximately 2.5%. The CDR3 is made up of 15 amino acids. Germline V gene data show CDR1 as SNHLY and CDR2 as FYNNEI. The sample holds many counts of this clonotype. Its antigen is unknown. An end of the junction does not agree with germline; a read error may underlie this.

This chain links TRBV2 with TRBJ2-1; no clear D. This sample comprised whole blood, obtained in connection with sensitization to the hapten diphenylcyclopropenone (DPC). This clonotype originated in a woman in her forties or fifties with alopecia areata. Some clones in this sample may be carry-over from other donors' samples. This CDR3 reads CASSERPDAYDEQFF. Written as DNA, the CDR3 is TGTGCCAGCAGTGAAAGGCCTGATGCCTACGATGAGCAGTTCTTC.